This paragraph reports one T cell receptor beta chain. This record comes from a study of blood T cell repertoires in COVID-19. Study as a whole: Sources were T cells, B-cell-depleted T cells, or PBMCs; the material itself was cDNA or gDNA.

Some clones are missing from TCRdb's copy, which holds only in-frame ones; the method was immunoSEQ multiplex PCR. In the table there are over 45,000 clones, roughly 84% of which are singletons. Germline V CDR1 and CDR2: SGDLS, YYNGEE. V was trimmed by 3 bases and J by 4 bases, leaving 4 bases between them. This CDR3 has 11 residues. The sequenced sample consisted of peripheral blood. The chain recombines TRBV9 with TRBJ1-1, with D unresolved. The TCR was taken from a man in his forties or fifties with active COVID-19. The CDR3 spells CASSAGTEAFF. CDR3 DNA: TGTGCCAGCAGCGCAGGCACTGAAGCTTTCTTT. Drawing the rest from reference TRBV9 and TRBJ1-1, the complete variable domain is DSGVTQTPKHLITATGQRVTLRCSPRSGDLSVYWYQQSLDQGLQFLIQYYNGEERAKGNILERFSAQQFPDLHSELNLSSLELGDSALYFCASSAGTEAFFGQGTRLTVV.